This T cell receptor beta chain was profiled in a study of cytomegalovirus exposure and HLA in healthy donors. Whole-study findings and limits: Associated with cytomegalovirus, according to the listing, were 150 to 200 TCR beta chains. As immune exposure information, only CMV serostatus was available.

Trimming left V 5 bases short and J 3 bases short, with 17 bases between. The CDR3 totals 15 residues. Germline loops: CDR1 MNHEY, CDR2 SVGAGI. This PCR relied on a set of 60 Vbeta primers and 13 Jbeta primers. This table comes from immunoSEQ multiplex PCR, and its TCRdb copy is limited to in-frame clones, with some not included. The sample has fewer than 100,000 clones; approximately 71% are singletons. Concerning this clone itself: The antigen is undetermined.

Sequencing was carried out using PBMCs. The sequence came from a female donor in good health and CMV-seronegative. The chain is built from TRBV6-5 and TRBJ2-7; D might be TRBD1 (6 bases). CDR3 region: CASSQFTGIYYEQYF. The CDR3 region has the DNA TGTGCCAGCAGTCAGTTTACAGGGATTTACTACGAGCAGTACTTC.